This T cell receptor (beta chain) was observed in a study of T cells in Graves' hyperthyroidism and ophthalmopathy. Amplification yielded TCR beta CDR3 regions, with RNA transcripts as the source. In the first-round RT-PCR of the TCR CDR3, the HTBI primer set was used. TCRdb re-called the multiplex PCR reads with MiXCR, one entry per CDR3 protein. The sample consists of roughly 840,000 distinct CDR3 sequences, around 38% of them appearing once. This CDR3 has 11 residues. Trimming shortened V by 4 bases and J by 7 bases, and 10 bases separated the two germline ends. CDR1 and CDR2 (germline): SQVTM, ANQGSEA.

The V gene is TRBV29-1, the J gene TRBJ1-1, with no clear D. The sequence came from a man younger than 30 with Graves' hyperthyroidism. The sequenced material came from blood. For the CDR3, the DNA is TGCAGCGTTGGCAAGAATCGTGAAGCTTTCTTT. Translated: CSVGKNREAFF.